The TCR beta chain under discussion was sequenced for a study of T cells in Graves' hyperthyroidism and ophthalmopathy. The V and J ends lost 10 bases and 1 base respectively, with 14 bases between them. Germline V CDR1 and CDR2: MDHEN, SYDVKM. The CDR3 extends over 13 amino acids. The sample holds many counts of this clonotype. The antigen remains undetermined. Using RNA transcripts as the source, TCR beta CDR3 regions were amplified. With the HTBI primer set, the TCR CDR3 went through a first round of RT-PCR. TCRdb reanalysed the multiplex PCR reads using MiXCR and keeps one entry per CDR3 protein. Of fewer than 600,000 distinct CDR3 sequences in the sample, 12% to 15% were seen once. General study findings and limits: Most thyroid clonotypes expanded above 0.001 appeared in blood too.

Stable Graves' hyperthyroidism denoted no ophthalmopathy progression over 18 months. Exclusion followed for patients with uncontrolled infection, other autoimmune disease, pregnancy or lactation. Diagnosing involved the use of clinical symptoms, serum thyroxine and TRAb, thyroid ultrasound and orbital computed tomography. Source material: blood. The chain has TRBV28 and TRBJ2-7; D may be TRBD1 (6 bases). The TCR originated in a woman aged 40 to 50 with Graves' hyperthyroidism. The DNA of the CDR3 is TGTGCCACCCGGACGGACAGTTCCTACGAGCAGTACTTC. Encoded protein: CATRTDSSYEQYF.